The 5 T cell receptor beta chains given below trace back to one sample, sequenced in a study of T cell repertoires in cytomegalovirus infection. TCRdb itself ran the reads through MiXCR, one entry per CDR3 protein. The sample consists of hundreds of thousands of distinct CDR3 sequences, about a third of them appearing once. Sequencing input: PBMCs. Source of these receptors: a human donor in good health (CMV status not recorded). Some clones in this sample may be carry-over from other donors' samples.

This clonotype was detected only a few times. The chain employs TRBV7-8 and TRBJ1-2; 8 nucleotides align to TRBD1. Germline V gene lookup returns CDR1 SGHVS and CDR2 FQNEAQ. V was pared by 4 bases and J by 0 bases, with 10 bases of the junction left unmatched. The CDR3 contains 17 residues. The CDR3 region has the DNA TGTGCCAGCAGCTCTAGACCCGACAGGGGTGCTAACTATGGCTACACCTTC. Translation: CASSSRPDRGANYGYTF. Based on the CDR3 plus reference TRBV7-8 and TRBJ1-2, the full variable domain is GAGVSQSPRYKVAKRGQDVALRCDPISGHVSLFWYQQALGQGPEFLTYFQNEAQLDKSGLPSDRFFAERPEGSVSTLKIQRTQQEDSAVYLCASSSRPDRGANYGYTFGSGTRLTVV.

The rearrangement links TRBV19 to TRBJ1-1; 7 positions agree with TRBD1. The CDR3 contains 15 residues. Germline trimming cut 6 bases from V and 3 bases from J; bases unmatched to any gene: 10. Germline CDR1 reads LNHDA; CDR2 reads SQIVND (reference sequence). The CDR3 DNA follows: TGTGCCAGTAGGGGCGCACAGGGGCCCTACACTGAAGCTTTCTTT. This gives the protein CASRGAQGPYTEAFF. Complete variable domain (other parts from reference TRBV19 and TRBJ1-1): DGGITQSPKYLFRKEGQNVTLSCEQNLNHDAMYWYRQDPGQGLRLIYYSQIVNDFQKGDIAEGYSVSREKKESFPLTVTSAQKNPTAFYLCASRGAQGPYTEAFFGQGTRLTVV.

This clonotype was seen at least ten times. The chain employs TRBV7-2 and TRBJ2-2; the D gene is possibly TRBD2 (6 bases). V dropped 5 bases and J dropped 6 bases, with 16 bases sitting between them. Per germline, CDR1 SGHTA and CDR2 FQGNSA. CDR3 length equals 15 residues. CDR3 coding DNA: TGTGCCAGCAGCCCCGGAGGGTTGTCGGCCGGGGAGCTGTTTTTT. Encoded protein: CASSPGGLSAGELFF. The variable domain in full, completed from reference TRBV7-2 and TRBJ2-2, reads GAGVSQSPSNKVTEKGKDVELRCDPISGHTALYWYRQSLGQGLEFLIYFQGNSAPDKSGLPSDRFSAERTGGSVSTLTIQRTQQEDSAVYLCASSPGGLSAGELFFGEGSRLTVL.

The chain joins TRBV4-2 to TRBJ1-5, with D hard to call. Germline CDR1 is LGHNA and CDR2 is YNFKEQ. The CDR3 spans 15 residues. Trimming left V 0 bases short and J 0 bases short, with 6 bases between. The DNA for the CDR3 is TGTGCCAGCAGCCAAGAAAGGGTTAGCAATCAGCCCCAGCATTTT. Its protein product is CASSQERVSNQPQHF.

The V call is TRBV2, the J call TRBJ1-1; weak D call: TRBD1 (6 bases). The germline CDR1 and CDR2 sequences are SNHLY and FYNNEI. There are 12 residues in the CDR3. With 6 bases removed from V and 7 bases from J, the gap between germline ends came to 12 bases. The CDR3 protein is CASRKQGYEAFF. The CDR3 DNA is TGTGCCAGCAGGAAACAGGGATATGAAGCTTTCTTT.